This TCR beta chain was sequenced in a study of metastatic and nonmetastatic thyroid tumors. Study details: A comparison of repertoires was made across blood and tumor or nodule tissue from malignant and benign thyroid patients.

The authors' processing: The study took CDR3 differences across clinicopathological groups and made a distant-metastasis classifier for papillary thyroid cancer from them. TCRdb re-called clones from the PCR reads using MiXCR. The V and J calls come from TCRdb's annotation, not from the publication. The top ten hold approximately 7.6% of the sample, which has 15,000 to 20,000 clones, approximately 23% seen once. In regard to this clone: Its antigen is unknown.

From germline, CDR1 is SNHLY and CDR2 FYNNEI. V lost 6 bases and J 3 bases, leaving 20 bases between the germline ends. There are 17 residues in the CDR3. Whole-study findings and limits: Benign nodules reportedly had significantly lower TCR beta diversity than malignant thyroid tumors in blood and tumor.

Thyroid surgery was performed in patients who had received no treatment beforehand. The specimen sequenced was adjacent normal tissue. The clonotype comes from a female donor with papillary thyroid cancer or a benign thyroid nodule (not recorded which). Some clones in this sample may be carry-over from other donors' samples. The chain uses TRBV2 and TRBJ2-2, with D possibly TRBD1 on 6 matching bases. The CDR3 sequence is CASSYLAWGPHTGELFF. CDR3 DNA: TGTGCCAGCAGCTACTTAGCGTGGGGGCCACACACCGGGGAGCTGTTTTTT. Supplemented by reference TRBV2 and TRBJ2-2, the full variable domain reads EPEVTQTPSHQVTQMGQEVILRCVPISNHLYFYWYRQILGQKVEFLVSFYNNEISEKSEIFDDQFSVERPDGSNFTLKIRSTKLEDSAMYFCASSYLAWGPHTGELFFGEGSRLTVL.